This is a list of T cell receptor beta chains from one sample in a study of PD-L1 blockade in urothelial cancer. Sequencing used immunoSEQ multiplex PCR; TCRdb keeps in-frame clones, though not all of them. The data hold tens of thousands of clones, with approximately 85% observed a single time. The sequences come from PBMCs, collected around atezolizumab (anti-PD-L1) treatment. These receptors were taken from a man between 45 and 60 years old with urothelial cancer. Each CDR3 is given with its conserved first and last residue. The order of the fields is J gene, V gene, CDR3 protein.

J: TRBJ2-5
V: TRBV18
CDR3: CASSRGQKETQYF

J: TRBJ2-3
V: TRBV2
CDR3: CASSEGALAGALTDTQYF

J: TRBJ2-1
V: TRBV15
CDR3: CATSLEVARYNEQFF

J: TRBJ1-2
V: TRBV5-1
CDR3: CASSPGQSRGFYGYTF

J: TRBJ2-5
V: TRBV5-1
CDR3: CASSIQGRLQETQYF

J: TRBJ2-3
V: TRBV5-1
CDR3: CASSLVRRTSGSRIPTDTQYF

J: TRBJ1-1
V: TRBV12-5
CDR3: CASGGDRALGTEAFF

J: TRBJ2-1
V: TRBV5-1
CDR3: CASNEQGAVNEQFF

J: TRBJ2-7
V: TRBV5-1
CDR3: CASSLKSLGQPGYEQYF

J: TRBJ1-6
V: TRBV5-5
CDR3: CASKIRRDNSPLHF

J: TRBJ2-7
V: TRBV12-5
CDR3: CASGLQGAYEQYF

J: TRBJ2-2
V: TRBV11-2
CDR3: CASSFQTSYTGELFF

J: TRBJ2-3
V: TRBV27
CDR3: CASSLRAGITDTQYF

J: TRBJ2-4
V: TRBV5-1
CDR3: CASSVGRDWDIQYF

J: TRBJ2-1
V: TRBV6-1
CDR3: CASSEAPSSYNEQFF

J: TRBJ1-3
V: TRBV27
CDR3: CASSLYSDRDGNTIYF

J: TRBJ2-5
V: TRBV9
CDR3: CASSVGGFRGQEETQYF

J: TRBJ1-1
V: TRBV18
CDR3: CASSQQGHQNTEAFF

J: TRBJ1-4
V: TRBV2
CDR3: CASTRTGVGEKLFF

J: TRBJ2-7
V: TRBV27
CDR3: CASRQGFNYEQYF

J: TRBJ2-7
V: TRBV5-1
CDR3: CASSLGPPTGPYEQYF

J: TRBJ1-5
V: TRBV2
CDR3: CASSRDTIRNQPQHF

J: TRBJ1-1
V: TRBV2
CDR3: CASSERRDTEAFF

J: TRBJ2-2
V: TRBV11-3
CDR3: CASSQVQGGTGELFF

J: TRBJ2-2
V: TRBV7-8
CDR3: CASSLAYRLAVNTGELFF

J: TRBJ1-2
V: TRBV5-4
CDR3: CASSSGGGQRSGYTF

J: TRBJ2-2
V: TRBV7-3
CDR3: CASSLYAGGVTGELFF

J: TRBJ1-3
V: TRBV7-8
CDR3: CASSLIDRGRGNTIYF

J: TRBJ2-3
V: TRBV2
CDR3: CASSDRGSYTDTQYF

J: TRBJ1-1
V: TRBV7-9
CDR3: CASSLRGFTEAFF

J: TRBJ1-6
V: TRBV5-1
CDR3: CATSSEGNSPLHF

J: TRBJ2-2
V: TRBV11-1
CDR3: CASSLLQGATGELFF

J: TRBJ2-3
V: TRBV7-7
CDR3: CASSLAGSPDTQYF

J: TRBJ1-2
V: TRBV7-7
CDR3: CASSLAGRNYGYTF

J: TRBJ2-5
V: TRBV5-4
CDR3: CASSSEGGALRTQYF

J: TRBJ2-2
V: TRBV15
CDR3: CATSRLSGTSGPGELFF

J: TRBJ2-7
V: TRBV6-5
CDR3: CASRGGPYEQYF

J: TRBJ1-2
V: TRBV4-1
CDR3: CASSQDLGLDGYTF

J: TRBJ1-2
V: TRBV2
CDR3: CASSERREGGYTF

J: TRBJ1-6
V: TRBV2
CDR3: CASSEGSGSYSPLHF

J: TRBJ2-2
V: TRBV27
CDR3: CASSLSSGVNTGELFF

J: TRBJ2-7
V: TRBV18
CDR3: CASSGTVTYEQYF

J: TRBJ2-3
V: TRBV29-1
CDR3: CSETGSTDTQYF

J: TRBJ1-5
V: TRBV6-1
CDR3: CASREGYNSNQPQHF